The 24 T cell receptor beta chains below come from one sample, sequenced in a study of Graves' ophthalmopathy and Graves' hyperthyroidism. Transcripts of RNA were the source for amplifying TCR beta CDR3 regions. The first round was an RT-PCR with HTBI primers, and the second round was a multiplex PCR. Each CDR3 protein is one row after TCRdb ran MiXCR on the multiplex PCR reads. The table lists under 350,000 distinct CDR3 sequences, about a sixth of them singletons. Input material: peripheral blood. These receptors came from an adult man with Graves' ophthalmopathy.

This clonotype came up many times. This chain uses TRBV7-9 with TRBJ1-2; D gene ambiguous. In germline, CDR1 is SEHNR, CDR2 FQNEAQ (reference sequence). V lost 5 bases and J 2 bases, leaving 12 bases between the germline ends. There are 14 residues in the CDR3. Written as DNA, the CDR3 is TGTGCCAGCAGCCTACCTGGCTCCAACTATGGCTACACCTTC. Translating it yields CASSLPGSNYGYTF.

Ten or more counts support this clonotype. CDR3 loop: CASRYDRGRAGELFF. CDR3 DNA: TGTGCCAGTAGATACGACAGGGGGCGCGCCGGGGAGCTGTTTTTT. This chain uses TRBV19 with TRBJ2-2; 10 bases line up with TRBD1. This CDR3 contains 15 residues. Per germline, CDR1 LNHDA and CDR2 SQIVND (reference sequence). Germline trimming cut 6 bases from V and 6 bases from J; bases unmatched to any gene: 7.

This clonotype came up many times. The chain couples TRBV19 to TRBJ1-5; D might be TRBD1 (5 bases). The CDR3 extends over 16 amino acids. V gave up 0 bases and J gave up 1 base, with 10 bases separating them. In germline, CDR1 is LNHDA, CDR2 SQIVND (reference sequence). Here the CDR3 reads CASSIELGQSNQPQHF. For the CDR3, the DNA is TGTGCCAGTAGTATAGAACTGGGGCAGAGCAATCAGCCCCAGCATTTT.

The gene calls are TRBV27 and TRBJ2-4, with 10 bases aligning to TRBD1. The trim removed 1 base at V and 7 bases at J, leaving 7 bases unmatched. CDR1 is MNHEY, CDR2 SMNVEV, per germline (reference sequence). The CDR3 is 16 residues long. This CDR3 is CASSLFRQGAVNIQYF. The CDR3 region has the DNA TGTGCCAGCAGTTTATTTCGACAGGGGGCAGTGAACATTCAGTACTTC.

This clonotype was found many times. This chain joins TRBV2 and TRBJ2-5, with TRBD2 as a possible D gene (5 bases). From germline, CDR1 is SNHLY and CDR2 FYNNEI. CDR3 length: 13 amino acids. Trimming took off 5 bases at V and 5 bases at J, with 12 bases between the two ends. The CDR3 DNA is TGTGCCAGCAGTTACGGGGAGAGCGAGACCCAGTACTTC. Its protein is CASSYGESETQYF.

This clonotype showed up many times. This sequence joins TRBV3-1 and TRBJ2-5; D gene uncertain. The V end was cut by 1 base, the J end by 5 bases, with 8 bases between. The CDR3 loop spans 13 amino acids. Germline CDR1 is LGHDT and CDR2 is YNNKEL (reference sequence). The CDR3 is CASSQVGIETQYF. The CDR3 DNA reads TGTGCCAGCAGCCAAGTCGGTATCGAGACCCAGTACTTC.

At least ten counts were recorded for this clonotype. For the CDR3, the DNA is TGTGCCATCAGTGCAGAGGGGTCAGGGGGAAACATTCAGTACTTC. It specifies CAISAEGSGGNIQYF. The chain links TRBV10-3 to TRBJ2-4, with 7 bases that match TRBD1. CDR3 length: 15 amino acids. From germline, CDR1 is ENHRY and CDR2 SYGVKD. The V segment lost 4 bases and the J segment 6 bases; nucleotides outside the gene matches: 9.

This clonotype was seen many times. This chain connects TRBV7-2 to TRBJ2-5; D may be TRBD1 or TRBD2 (7 bases each). This CDR3 region has 16 residues. The germline CDR1 and CDR2 sequences are SGHTA and FQGNSA. V was pared by 0 bases and J by 7 bases, with 18 bases between. CDR3 DNA sequence: TGTGCCAGCAGCTTAGCCCCAACCCAGGGGGGGGGGACCCAGTACTTC. Amino acid sequence: CASSLAPTQGGGTQYF.

There are a few counts of this clonotype. The J gene is TRBJ1-1, the V gene TRBV30; 7 positions agree with TRBD1. CDR1 is GTSNPN, CDR2 SVGIG, per germline (reference sequence). The CDR3 is 14 residues long. The V and J ends lost 1 base and 2 bases, in that order; junction bases with no gene match: 4. DNA of the CDR3: TGTGCCTGGAGTGATTGGGACAGAAACACTGAAGCTTTCTTT. Its translation is CAWSDWDRNTEAFF.

This clonotype was counted at least ten times. The V gene is TRBV20-1, the J gene TRBJ2-7; D ambiguous. Germline-derived CDR1 and CDR2 are DFQATT and SNEGSKA (reference sequence). The ends were cut back, 3 bases at V and 8 bases at J, with 11 bases in the middle. The CDR3 runs to 11 residues. The CDR3 protein is CSASWLEKQYF. CDR3 bases: TGCAGTGCTAGTTGGTTAGAAAAGCAGTACTTC.

This clonotype has ten or more counts. The genes are TRBV29-1 and TRBJ2-3; D remains ambiguous. Germline values: CDR1 SQVTM, CDR2 ANQGSEA. The CDR3 consists of 12 residues. Trimming shortened V by 3 bases and J by 0 bases, and 4 bases separated the two germline ends. CDR3 sequence: CSVEASTDTQYF. DNA for the CDR3: TGCAGCGTTGAGGCTAGCACAGATACGCAGTATTTT.

This clonotype was recorded many times. The chain is built from TRBV6-2 or TRBV6-3 and TRBJ1-5, with D possibly TRBD1 on 5 matching bases. Germline-derived CDR1 and CDR2 are MNHEY and SVGEGT. CDR3 length equals 15 residues. V dropped 7 bases and J dropped 3 bases, with 16 bases sitting between them. The CDR3 here is CASNRIGGDNQPQHF. As DNA, the CDR3 is TGTGCCAGCAACCGAATCGGAGGGGACAATCAGCCCCAGCATTTT.

At least ten counts were recorded for this clonotype. The rearrangement uses TRBV19 and TRBJ2-5; a possible D gene is TRBD2 (5 bases). The CDR3 is 13 amino acids. The germline V and J ends were trimmed by 3 bases and 2 bases, with 7 bases remaining between them. Per germline, CDR1 LNHDA and CDR2 SQIVND (reference sequence). The CDR3 spells CASSIRRQETQYF. The CDR3, as DNA: TGTGCCAGTAGTATTCGGAGGCAAGAGACCCAGTACTTC.

This clonotype showed up many times. The rearrangement joins TRBV10-3 to TRBJ1-2; no clear D. Germline CDR1 reads ENHRY; CDR2 reads SYGVKD. V lost 2 bases and J 4 bases, leaving 8 bases between the germline ends. The CDR3 sequence is 13 residues long. The CDR3 sequence is CAISEIGAYGYTF. The CDR3 region has the DNA TGTGCCATCAGTGAGATCGGTGCCTATGGCTACACCTTC.

This clonotype was seen at least ten times. The chain carries TRBV29-1 and TRBJ2-7, with 7 bases matching TRBD2. The V segment lost 3 bases and the J segment 4 bases; nucleotides outside the gene matches: 3. CDR1 is SQVTM, CDR2 ANQGSEA, per germline. There are 12 residues in the CDR3. CDR3 in amino acids: CSVETSQYEQYF. The DNA for the CDR3 is TGCAGCGTTGAGACTAGCCAGTACGAGCAGTACTTC.

The table lists this clonotype with many counts. V is TRBV7-9 and J is TRBJ1-2; weak D call: TRBD1 (5 bases). V was clipped by 3 bases and J by 5 bases, with 13 bases between them. Per germline, CDR1 SEHNR and CDR2 FQNEAQ (reference sequence). The CDR3 runs 14 residues. The CDR3 region has the DNA TGTGCCAGCAGCTTGCAGACAGCAACATATGGCTACACCTTC. It specifies CASSLQTATYGYTF.

This clonotype was observed at least ten times. The genes are TRBV20-1 and TRBJ2-7, with 10 positions matching TRBD2. The CDR3 has 16 residues. Trimming at V came to 5 bases and at J to 7 bases, leaving 17 bases not matched to a gene. Per the germline V gene, CDR1 is DFQATT and CDR2 is SNEGSKA (reference sequence). In nucleotides, the CDR3 is TGCAGTGCTGAACCCCCGCTAGCGGGAGTGTCGCGGGAGCAGTACTTC. Amino acids: CSAEPPLAGVSREQYF.

This clonotype has at least ten counts. The rearrangement uses TRBV5-5 and TRBJ1-2; TRBD1 is a possible D gene (6 bases). CDR3 length equals 15 residues. Germline V gene lookup returns CDR1 SGHKS and CDR2 YYEKEE (reference sequence). Trimming left V 0 bases short and J 2 bases short, with 11 bases between. CDR3 amino acids: CASSLVVGQNYGYTF. In DNA, the CDR3 is TGTGCCAGCAGCTTGGTGGTGGGACAAAACTATGGCTACACCTTC.

At least ten counts were recorded for this clonotype. The chain links TRBV6-5 to TRBJ2-5, with 12 nucleotides matching TRBD2. Trimming removed 5 bases from V and 4 bases from J; junction bases left unmatched: 5. Looked up from germline, CDR1 is MNHEY and CDR2 is SVGAGI. The CDR3 totals 15 residues. CDR3 coding DNA: TGTGCCAGCAGTCGACTAGCGGGAGTAGGAGAGACCCAGTACTTC. It is translated as CASSRLAGVGETQYF.

This clonotype was observed many times. The CDR3 DNA reads TGTGCCAGCACCGACAACACTGAAGCTTTCTTT. Translation gives CASTDNTEAFF. The chain is built from TRBV6-5 and TRBJ1-1; D is unresolved. V lost 7 bases to trimming and J lost 2 bases, with 5 bases between them. Germline CDR1 reads MNHEY; CDR2 reads SVGAGI. This CDR3 spans 11 amino acids.

This clonotype appeared many times. The gene calls are TRBV9 and TRBJ2-2; D uncertain. Germline V gene lookup returns CDR1 SGDLS and CDR2 YYNGEE. This CDR3 is built from 18 residues. The V end was cut by 4 bases, the J end by 6 bases, with 25 bases between. CDR3 protein: CASSTRQDPNLGPGELFF. The CDR3 DNA reads TGTGCCAGCAGCACCCGCCAGGACCCGAACCTAGGCCCCGGGGAGCTGTTTTTT.

This clonotype was found many times. The chain's CDR3 is CASSDRGANTEAFF. The CDR3 nucleotides are TGTGCCAGTAGTGACAGGGGGGCGAACACTGAAGCTTTCTTT. The V call is TRBV19, the J call TRBJ1-1, with 9 bases identical to TRBD1. Unmatched junction bases numbered 2, after V lost 5 bases and J lost 1 base. The CDR3 loop spans 14 amino acids. Germline values: CDR1 LNHDA, CDR2 SQIVND (reference sequence).

The chain combines TRBV19 with TRBJ1-5, with no clear D. The CDR3 spans 14 residues. The germline V gene encodes CDR1 LNHDA and CDR2 SQIVND (reference sequence). Trimming took off 9 bases at V and 2 bases at J, with 14 bases between the two ends. This CDR3 reads CASHPPQGNQPQHF. The DNA of the CDR3 is TGTGCCAGCCACCCACCCCAGGGCAATCAGCCCCAGCATTTT.

This clonotype was counted ten times or more. The chain has TRBV27 and TRBJ1-2, with a weak D call TRBD1 (5 bases). This CDR3 spans 15 amino acids. V was cut by 0 bases and J by 2 bases, with 10 bases left in between. The germline V gene encodes CDR1 MNHEY and CDR2 SMNVEV (reference sequence). CDR3 region: CASSLSARVNYGYTF. In nucleotides, the CDR3 is TGTGCCAGCAGTTTATCTGCCAGGGTCAACTATGGCTACACCTTC.